The table lists the clone carrying this TCR beta chain with many counts. These data belong to a study of T-cell reconstitution after alpha-beta-depleted transplantation in children. CDR1 and CDR2 (germline): ENHRY, SYGVKD. The CDR3 totals 14 residues. Trimming took 2 bases from V and 1 from J, leaving 6 bases between them. Unique molecular identifiers were incorporated during preparation of the TCRbeta library. TCRdb analysed the PCR reads with MiXCR anew, one entry per CDR3 protein. The sample holds 200,000 to 250,000 distinct CDR3 sequences, around 12% seen once. The chain has TRBV10-3 and TRBJ1-5; unclear D gene. This material consisted of PBMCs from the stem cell graft donor, taken from the stem cell graft. The clonotype was recovered from a human donor who donated a stem cell graft to a child with acute lymphoblastic leukemia. The CDR3 DNA reads as TGTGCCATCAGTGAGAAGACGAGCAATCAGCCCCAGCATTTT. The encoded protein is CAISEKTSNQPQHF.